Listed below are T cell receptor beta chains from one sample, sequenced in a study of blood T cell repertoires in COVID-19. Data came from immunoSEQ multiplex PCR; TCRdb stores just in-frame clones and leaves some out. Of about 90,000 clones in the sample, 80% to 90% were seen once. Sequencing was carried out using peripheral blood. The receptor source for this set is a man aged 45-65 years with COVID-19, enrolled during active disease. The conserved cysteine and the conserved F or W are not part of the CDR3 here. Expanded clones are given a class, and other clones once, few, many or no size at all.

clone size | J gene | V gene | CDR3 protein
. | TRBJ1-1 | TRBV6-5 | AVLPPGANTEAF
. | TRBJ2-1 | TRBV29-1 | SVVSGTSSNEQF
few | TRBJ1-5 | TRBV18 | ASSQRQTSNQPQH
. | TRBJ1-4 | TRBV28 | ASSSGGAGEKLF
once | TRBJ1-5 | TRBV20-1 | SASGTGGTVGNQPQH
. | TRBJ1-2 | TRBV4-2 | ASSPGDQLNYGYT
. | TRBJ1-1 | TRBV5-1 | ASSEGGGAGTEAF
. | TRBJ1-5 | TRBV4-1 | ASSQVPPRPQH
. | TRBJ1-5 | TRBV4-1 | ASSQEDAVSPQH
once | TRBJ1-5 | TRBV20-1 | SASGQYSNQPQH
. | TRBJ2-2 | TRBV7-7 | ASSLALYTGELF
. | TRBJ2-3 | TRBV7-6 | ASSLNSGGVTDTQY
. | TRBJ1-2 | TRBV2 | ASSPDRNYGYT
. | TRBJ1-2 | TRBV11-2 | ASSTQYYGYT
few | TRBJ1-2 | TRBV29-1 | SVVGANYGYT
. | TRBJ2-1 | TRBV7-9 | ASSLDGQARRDEQF
. | TRBJ1-5 | TRBV2 | ASRRQGAYNQPQH